The clone carrying this TCR beta chain was observed a few times. Its antigen remains unidentified. The data belong to a study of Tregs in tolerant kidney transplant recipients. Study observations and caveats: Tolerant patients' donor-specific Tregs expanded beyond overall Tregs, suggesting antigen-driven growth.

The protocol was immunoSEQ multiplex PCR, while the TCRdb copy is restricted to in-frame clones and leaves out a portion. This sample has 50,000 to 55,000 clones, with over 80% found just once. Germline-derived CDR1 and CDR2 are LNHDA and SQIVND (reference sequence). V lost 7 bases to trimming and J lost 12 bases, with 16 bases between them. CDR3 size: 13 residues. Mixed chimerism was transient after nonmyeloablative marrow transplants from related graft donors. Unstimulated Tregs (CD4+CD25+CD127-) and CD4+CD25- non-Tregs were sorted from PBMCs. The TCR sequence derives from a human patient who received a combined kidney and bone marrow transplant. Some T cells could come from the graft donor. The V gene is TRBV19, the J gene TRBJ1-6; weak D call: TRBD1 (5 bases). Material: CD8+ T cells from blood (PBMCs), obtained 24 months after the transplant. CDR3 DNA: TGTGCCAGTACCCCATGGGAGGGGAGACCCCTCCACTTT. The encoded protein is CASTPWEGRPLHF.